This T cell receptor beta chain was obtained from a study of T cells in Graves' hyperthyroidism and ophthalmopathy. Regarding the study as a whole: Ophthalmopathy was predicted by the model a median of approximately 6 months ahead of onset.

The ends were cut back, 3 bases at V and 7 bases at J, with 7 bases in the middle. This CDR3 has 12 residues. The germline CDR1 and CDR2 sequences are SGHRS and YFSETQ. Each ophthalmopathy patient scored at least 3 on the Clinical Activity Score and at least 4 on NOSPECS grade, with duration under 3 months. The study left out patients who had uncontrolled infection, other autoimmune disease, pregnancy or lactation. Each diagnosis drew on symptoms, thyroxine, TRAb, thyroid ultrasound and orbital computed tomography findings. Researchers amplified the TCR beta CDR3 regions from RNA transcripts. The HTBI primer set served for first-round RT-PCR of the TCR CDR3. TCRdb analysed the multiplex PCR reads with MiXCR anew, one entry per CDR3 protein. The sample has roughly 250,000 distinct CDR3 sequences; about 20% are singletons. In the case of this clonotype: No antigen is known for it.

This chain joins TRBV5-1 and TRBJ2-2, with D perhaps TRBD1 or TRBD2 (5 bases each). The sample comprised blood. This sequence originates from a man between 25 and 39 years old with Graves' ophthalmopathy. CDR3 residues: CASSWGIGELFF. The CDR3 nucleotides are TGCGCCAGCAGCTGGGGGATCGGGGAGCTGTTTTTT.